These 20 T cell receptor beta chains were all obtained from the same sample, sequenced in a study of blood T cell repertoires in COVID-19. Libraries were prepared by immunoSEQ multiplex PCR; TCRdb keeps only in-frame clonotypes and omits some of them. The sample holds about 250,000 clones, more than 75% seen once. The specimen was PBMCs or T cells enriched from blood (not recorded which). Receptors were obtained from a man younger than 35 who had recovered from COVID-19.

The chain employs TRBV5-8 and TRBJ1-5; no firm D call. The CDR3 loop spans 13 amino acids. The germline gives CDR1 SGHTS, CDR2 YDEGEE. V lost 1 base and J lost 5, with 7 bases in between. This CDR3 is CASSLPTDQPQHF. The CDR3 DNA follows: TGTGCCAGCAGCTTGCCCACGGATCAGCCCCAGCATTTT.

The rearrangement joins TRBV27 to TRBJ1-5; the D is unclear. The V and J ends lost 6 bases and 5 bases respectively, with 11 bases between them. CDR3 size: 13 residues. The germline CDR1 and CDR2 sequences are MNHEY and SMNVEV (reference sequence). The CDR3 sequence is CASSLAGDQPQHF. The CDR3 bases are TGTGCCAGCAGCCTTGCGGGTGATCAGCCCCAGCATTTT.

V gene TRBV5-1 combines with J gene TRBJ1-5, with no clear D. Germline CDR1 reads SGHRS; CDR2 reads YFSETQ. This CDR3 is 16 amino acids long. V lost 4 bases to trimming and J lost 0 bases, with 14 bases between them. CDR3: CASSQLHRVSNQPQHF. CDR3 bases: TGCGCCAGCAGCCAGCTTCATCGGGTTAGCAATCAGCCCCAGCATTTT.

The count of this clone is one. The rearrangement links TRBV4-1 to TRBJ1-2, with 11 positions matching TRBD1. J was trimmed by 4 bases and V by 0 bases; bases with no gene match: 7. This CDR3 is built from 17 residues. Germline loops: CDR1 MGHRA, CDR2 YSYEKL. DNA of the CDR3: TGCGCCAGCAGCCAAGATATCGGGACAGGGGGATTCTATGGCTACACCTTC. Translating it yields CASSQDIGTGGFYGYTF.

The V and J genes are TRBV3-1 (or the pseudogene TRBV3-2) and TRBJ2-7; 10 nucleotides align to TRBD2. Germline V gene data show CDR1 as LGHDT and CDR2 as YNNKEL (reference sequence). Losses at the gene ends were 4 bases for V and 1 base for J; bases not matched to a gene: 7. The CDR3 consists of 16 residues. The chain's CDR3 is CASSPRLAGASYEQYF. Here the CDR3 DNA reads TGTGCCAGCAGCCCCCGGCTAGCGGGGGCTTCCTACGAGCAGTACTTC.

This clone was seen only once. The CDR3 DNA is TGTGCCAGCATTTCGGGGGAGTGGTTAAATGGCTACACCTTC. It is translated as CASISGEWLNGYTF. The rearrangement links TRBV28 to TRBJ1-2; a weak D match, TRBD1 (5 bases). This CDR3 contains 14 residues. In germline, CDR1 is MDHEN, CDR2 SYDVKM. V lost 7 bases and J 6 bases, leaving 18 bases between the germline ends.

V gene TRBV6-5 combines with J gene TRBJ1-6; D is uncertain. Germline loops: CDR1 MNHEY, CDR2 SVGAGI. The CDR3 has 16 amino acids. The ends were cut back, 0 bases at V and 8 bases at J, with 14 bases in the middle. The CDR3 sequence: CASSYSIALRDSPLHF. In DNA, the CDR3 is TGTGCCAGCAGTTACTCTATCGCGTTGAGGGATTCACCCCTCCACTTT.

V and J are TRBV5-1 and TRBJ1-6; TRBD1 matches at 7 bases. J gave up 5 bases and V 0 bases, and 2 bases lay outside the gene matches. The CDR3 has 15 residues. Germline CDR1 SGHRS, CDR2 YFSETQ. The chain's CDR3 is CASSLETGNNSPLHF. The CDR3 DNA follows: TGCGCCAGCAGCTTGGAGACAGGGAATAATTCACCCCTCCACTTT.

J is TRBJ1-2 and V is TRBV27; maybe TRBD1 (5 bases). CDR3 size: 15 residues. Germline CDR1 MNHEY, CDR2 SMNVEV (reference sequence). V lost 6 bases and J 0 bases, leaving 14 bases between the germline ends. Here the CDR3 DNA reads TGTGCCAGCAGCTCTTTGGGGGGGGCTAACTATGGCTACACCTTC. Residues: CASSSLGGANYGYTF.

The chain recombines TRBV15 with TRBJ1-6; D may be TRBD1 (5 bases). The CDR3 has 15 residues. Trimming cost V 0 bases and J 7 bases, with 10 bases left between them. Germline assignment: CDR1 LNHNV and CDR2 YYDKDF (reference sequence). CDR3: CATSREQVENSPLHF. As DNA, the CDR3 is TGTGCCACCAGCAGAGAACAGGTCGAAAATTCACCCCTCCACTTT.

The chain's CDR3 is CASSQDAGELFF. The CDR3 DNA sequence: TGTGCCAGCAGCCAGGATGCCGGGGAGCTGTTTTTT. The gene calls are TRBV5-4 and TRBJ2-2, with D uncertain. Germline-derived CDR1 and CDR2 are SGHNT and YYREEE (reference sequence). CDR3 length: 12 residues. V shed 4 bases and J shed 6 bases, with 7 bases lying between them. Together with reference TRBV5-4 and TRBJ2-2, the CDR3 gives the full variable domain: ETGVTQSPTHLIKTRGQQVTLRCSSQSGHNTVSWYQQALGQGPQFIFQYYREEENGRGNFPPRFSGLQFPNYSSELNVNALELDDSALYLCASSQDAGELFFGEGSRLTVL.

This clone was observed a handful of times. This chain links TRBV10-2 with TRBJ2-1, with a tentative D call TRBD1 (6 bases). There are 15 residues in the CDR3. Trimming shortened V by 8 bases and J by 5 bases, and 19 bases separated the two germline ends. Germline CDR1 WSHSY, CDR2 SAAADI. CDR3 nucleotide sequence: TGCGCCAGCCGTAATACCCGGGACACTAACAATGAGCAGTTCTTC. It is translated as CASRNTRDTNNEQFF.

In its sample, this clone was seen once. The chain uses TRBV7-2 and TRBJ2-5; 7 nucleotides agree with TRBD1. J gave up 4 bases and V 2 bases, and 7 bases lay outside the gene matches. CDR3 length: 15 residues. Germline V lookup: CDR1 SGHTA, CDR2 FQGNSA. DNA for the CDR3: TGTGCCAGCAGCTTAATAGTTTCAGGGGGAGAGACCCAGTACTTC. It specifies CASSLIVSGGETQYF.

The chain's CDR3 is CASSFLAGDSPLGQYF. CDR3 nucleotides: TGTGCCAGCAGTTTTCTAGCAGGAGACTCCCCATTGGGGCAGTATTTT. The chain combines TRBV28 with TRBJ2-3, with D possibly being TRBD2 (5 bases). The CDR3 spans 16 residues. The V gene lost 3 bases and the J gene lost 11 bases, with 24 bases spanning the gap. Germline CDR1 is MDHEN and CDR2 is SYDVKM.

The chain is built from TRBV30 and TRBJ2-7; 8 positions match TRBD1. The CDR3 is 11 residues long. J lost 4 bases, V lost 5 bases, and 1 base had no gene match. CDR1 GTSNPN and CDR2 SVGIG come from the germline V gene (reference sequence). CDR3 protein: CAWGQGYEQYF. The CDR3 coding sequence is TGTGCCTGGGGACAGGGATACGAGCAGTACTTC.

The chain is built from TRBV7-8 and TRBJ2-6, with 7 nucleotides matching TRBD1. There are 20 residues in the CDR3. The J segment lost 0 bases and the V segment lost 1 base, leaving 12 bases of the junction unmatched. Per the germline V gene, CDR1 is SGHVS and CDR2 is FQNEAQ. The CDR3 sequence is CASSLDPPRQGPSGANVLTF. CDR3 nucleotide sequence: TGTGCCAGCAGCTTAGATCCCCCCCGACAGGGACCCTCTGGGGCCAACGTCCTGACTTTC.

The rearrangement links TRBV19 to TRBJ2-5, with D possibly TRBD1 on 6 matching bases. The CDR3 consists of 16 residues. Germline CDR1 and CDR2: LNHDA and SQIVND (reference sequence). Trimming left V 3 bases short and J 3 bases short, with 17 bases between. The CDR3 DNA is TGTGCCAGTAGTATTATGGCAGAAGGGGGTAAAGAGACCCAGTACTTC. This encodes CASSIMAEGGKETQYF.

This sequence joins TRBV20-1 and TRBJ1-5, with D possibly being TRBD1 (5 bases). V was cut by 3 bases and J by 4 bases, with 13 bases left in between. CDR1 and CDR2 (germline): DFQATT, SNEGSKA (reference sequence). There are 14 residues in the CDR3. CDR3 sequence (DNA): TGCAGTGCTAGTAAAGGGGCCGGGAATCAGCCCCAGCATTTT. Protein: CSASKGAGNQPQHF.

The chain is built from TRBV5-4 and TRBJ2-1, with 14 bases aligning to TRBD2. Trimming at V came to 3 bases and at J to 3 bases, leaving 5 bases not matched to a gene. This CDR3 has 17 residues. Germline CDR1 reads SGHNT; CDR2 reads YYREEE (reference sequence). The CDR3 DNA reads TGTGCCAGCAGCTCAGGGACTAGCGGGGGTTTCTACAATGAGCAGTTCTTC. Residues: CASSSGTSGGFYNEQFF.

The chain joins TRBV6-5 to TRBJ2-1; possibly TRBD1 for D (5 bases). This CDR3 is built from 13 residues. V dropped 7 bases and J dropped 6 bases, with 13 bases sitting between them. Germline V gene data show CDR1 as MNHEY and CDR2 as SVGAGI. CDR3 amino acids: CASTPRQINEQFF. CDR3 sequence (DNA): TGTGCCAGCACCCCCAGACAGATCAATGAGCAGTTCTTC.